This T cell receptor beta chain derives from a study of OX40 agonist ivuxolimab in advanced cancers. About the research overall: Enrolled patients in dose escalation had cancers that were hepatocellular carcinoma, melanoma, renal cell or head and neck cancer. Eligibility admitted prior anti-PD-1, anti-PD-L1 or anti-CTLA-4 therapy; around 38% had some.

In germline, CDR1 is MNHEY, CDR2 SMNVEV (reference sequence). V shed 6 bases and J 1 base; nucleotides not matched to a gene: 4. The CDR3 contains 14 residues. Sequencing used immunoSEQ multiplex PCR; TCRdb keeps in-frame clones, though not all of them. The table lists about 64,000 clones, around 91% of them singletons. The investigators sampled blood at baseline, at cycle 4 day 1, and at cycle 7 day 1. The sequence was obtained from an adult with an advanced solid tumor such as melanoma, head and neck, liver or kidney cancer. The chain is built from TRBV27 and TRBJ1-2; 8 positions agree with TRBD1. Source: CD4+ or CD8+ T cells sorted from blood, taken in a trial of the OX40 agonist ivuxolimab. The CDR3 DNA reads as TGTGCCAGCAGAGGGACAGGAGGTAACTATGGCTACACCTTC. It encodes CASRGTGGNYGYTF.